A single sample gave rise to the 23 T cell receptor beta chains below, sequenced in a study of T cell repertoires in cytomegalovirus infection. TCRdb fed the reads into MiXCR, producing one record per CDR3 protein. The sample has under 600,000 distinct CDR3 sequences, about 17% seen once; the top ten hold roughly a quarter. The specimen was CD8+ T cells from PBMCs. The receptor source for this set is a human donor in good health (CMV status not recorded). Some clones in this sample may be carry-over from other donors' samples.

This clonotype has ten or more counts. This chain uses TRBV7-2 with TRBJ2-7; maybe TRBD2 (6 bases). The CDR3 is 15 amino acids. Germline CDR1 SGHTA, CDR2 FQGNSA. V lost 1 base and J 4 bases, leaving 14 bases between the germline ends. DNA of the CDR3: TGTGCCAGCAGCTTAGATGGGACTTCCATTTACGAGCAGTACTTC. This gives the protein CASSLDGTSIYEQYF.

In DNA, the CDR3 is TGTGCCGCCTGTGGGCAGGGGACCCTTGATGGCTACACCTTC. It encodes CAACGQGTLDGYTF. The chain employs TRBV19 and TRBJ1-2, with a possible D match to TRBD1 (6 bases). The CDR3 is 14 amino acids. Germline loops: CDR1 LNHDA, CDR2 SQIVND (reference sequence). Trimming cost V 11 bases and J 6 bases, with 22 bases left between them.

The table lists this clonotype with many counts. V gene TRBV27 combines with J gene TRBJ1-2; D is undetermined. The germline CDR1 and CDR2 sequences are MNHEY and SMNVEV (reference sequence). The ends were cut back, 2 bases at V and 4 bases at J, with 11 bases in the middle. This CDR3 region has 14 residues. The chain's CDR3 is CASSLRGLSYGYTF. The CDR3, as DNA: TGTGCCAGCAGTTTAAGAGGTTTGAGCTATGGCTACACCTTC.

Ten or more counts support this clonotype. V gene TRBV7-6 combines with J gene TRBJ2-5, with 15 positions matching TRBD2. The CDR3 is 15 residues long. After removal of 3 bases from V and 7 bases from J, the junction contained 3 bases not matched to a gene. Germline V gene data show CDR1 as SGHVS and CDR2 as FNYEAQ. Here the CDR3 DNA reads TGTGCCAGCAGCTTGCCGGGACTAGCGGGGGGGACCCAGTACTTC. Its protein product is CASSLPGLAGGTQYF.

This clonotype was detected many times. The CDR3 DNA reads as TGTGCCAGCAGTCCCATAGCGGGAGGGTACAATGAGCAGTTCTTC. Residues: CASSPIAGGYNEQFF. This chain connects TRBV6-4 to TRBJ2-1; 11 bases map to TRBD2. V lost 5 bases to trimming and J lost 4 bases; unmatched junction nucleotides: 4. The CDR3 sequence is 15 residues long. CDR1 MRHNA and CDR2 SNTAGT come from the germline V gene.

This rearrangement joins TRBV28 to TRBJ2-7, with D perhaps TRBD2 (6 bases). V was cut by 4 bases and J by 0 bases, with 16 bases left in between. This CDR3 spans 16 amino acids. Germline CDR1 reads MDHEN; CDR2 reads SYDVKM. The CDR3 DNA reads TGTGCCAGCAGTTCCCCTTCCGGGACTCTCTCCTACGAGCAGTACTTC. This gives the protein CASSSPSGTLSYEQYF.

The V and J genes are TRBV20-1 and TRBJ1-1; no reliable D call. The V gene's germline CDR1 is DFQATT and CDR2 SNEGSKA (reference sequence). The CDR3 consists of 15 residues. Trimming removed 0 bases at V and 0 bases at J, with 11 bases between. The CDR3 sequence is CSAREEKVLNTEAFF. The CDR3 coding sequence is TGCAGTGCTAGAGAAGAGAAGGTATTGAACACTGAAGCTTTCTTT.

This clonotype was observed at least ten times. J is TRBJ1-1 and V is TRBV12-3 or TRBV12-4; TRBD1 matches at 8 bases. Trimming at V came to 2 bases and at J to 5 bases, leaving 7 bases not matched to a gene. This CDR3 comprises 15 residues. CDR3 loop: CASSLQGAVWTEAFF. The DNA of the CDR3 is TGTGCCAGCAGTTTACAGGGGGCGGTATGGACTGAAGCTTTCTTT.

This clonotype was recorded at least ten times. The rearrangement joins TRBV6-1 to TRBJ1-5, with 9 bases that match TRBD1. This CDR3 contains 15 residues. V lost 7 bases, J lost 5 bases, and 9 bases stayed unmatched. Germline CDR1 and CDR2: MNHNS and SASEGT. Written as DNA, the CDR3 is TGTGCCAGCACTAATACGGGACAGGGATATCAGCCCCAGCATTTT. Its protein is CASTNTGQGYQPQHF.

V and J are TRBV15 and TRBJ1-1, with D tentatively TRBD1 (5 bases). Germline V gives CDR1 LNHNV, CDR2 YYDKDF (reference sequence). This CDR3 comprises 15 residues. With 3 bases removed from V and 5 bases from J, the gap between germline ends came to 16 bases. CDR3 protein: CATSSGGVLGTEAFF. The CDR3 coding sequence is TGTGCCACCAGCAGCGGGGGGGTTTTAGGTACTGAAGCTTTCTTT.

V is TRBV2 and J is TRBJ2-2; D uncertain. Trimming stripped 10 bases from V and 5 bases from J, with 11 bases between. CDR1 is SNHLY, CDR2 FYNNEI, per germline. The CDR3 loop spans 12 amino acids. The CDR3 bases are TGTGCCATTAAAGGGAATACCGGGGAGCTGTTTTTT. This codes for CAIKGNTGELFF.

This chain links TRBV4-1 with TRBJ2-3, with 10 nucleotides matching TRBD2. V was pared by 4 bases and J by 2 bases, with 9 bases of the junction left unmatched. The germline CDR1 and CDR2 sequences are MGHRA and YSYEKL. This CDR3 spans 17 amino acids. DNA for the CDR3: TGCGCCAGCAGCCCCCTCGGAGCGGGGGGGGACACAGATACGCAGTATTTT. Protein: CASSPLGAGGDTDTQYF.

This clonotype was observed a few times. The chain joins TRBV20-1 to TRBJ2-7; D uncertain. Germline CDR1 DFQATT, CDR2 SNEGSKA (reference sequence). The germline V and J ends were trimmed by 0 bases and 2 bases, with 14 bases remaining between them. The CDR3 consists of 15 residues. CDR3 bases: TGCAGTGCTAGAGATCCGTACATTTCCCCCTACGAGCAGTACTTC. This encodes CSARDPYISPYEQYF.

In its sample, this clonotype was seen a few times. The V and J genes are TRBV2 and TRBJ2-4, with a weak D call TRBD2 (5 bases). Looked up from germline, CDR1 is SNHLY and CDR2 is FYNNEI. V was shortened by 8 bases and J by 0 bases, with 5 bases between the two germline ends. This CDR3 region has 12 residues. CDR3 nucleotide sequence: TGTGCCAGCGAGGGAGCCAAAAACATTCAGTACTTC. Its translation is CASEGAKNIQYF.

This clonotype has at least ten counts. V and J are TRBV11-2 and TRBJ1-3; 8 bases match TRBD1. The trim removed 3 bases at V and 3 bases at J, leaving 10 bases unmatched. CDR3 length: 17 residues. Germline CDR1 is SGHAT and CDR2 is FQNNGV. The CDR3 loop reads CASSFGQGASVGNTIYF. Here the CDR3 DNA reads TGTGCCAGCAGCTTTGGCCAGGGGGCCTCCGTTGGAAACACCATATATTTT.

This clonotype was observed a handful of times. The rearrangement links TRBV28 to TRBJ1-6; 7 bases align to TRBD1. The CDR3 is 15 amino acids. Germline trimming cut 3 bases from V and 4 bases from J; bases unmatched to any gene: 3. Germline V lookup: CDR1 MDHEN, CDR2 SYDVKM. The CDR3 sequence is CASSFRGKYNSPLHF. CDR3 DNA: TGTGCCAGCAGTTTCAGGGGGAAGTATAATTCACCCCTCCACTTT.

This clonotype was seen at least ten times. The CDR3 region is CASSLRTGVAGNTIYF. CDR3 bases: TGTGCCAGCAGCCTCCGTACAGGGGTCGCCGGAAACACCATATATTTT. The chain uses TRBV7-6 and TRBJ1-3, with 7 bases that match TRBD1. Germline CDR1 reads SGHVS; CDR2 reads FNYEAQ. V was pared by 5 bases and J by 4 bases, with 11 bases of the junction left unmatched. The CDR3 length is 16 residues.

This clonotype was seen ten or more times. The chain joins TRBV27 to TRBJ2-7, with 10 bases fitting TRBD2. Losses at the gene ends were 6 bases for V and 0 bases for J; bases not matched to a gene: 5. The CDR3 totals 15 residues. Per germline, CDR1 MNHEY and CDR2 SMNVEV (reference sequence). The CDR3 here is CASSHGTSVSYEQYF. DNA of the CDR3: TGTGCCAGCAGCCACGGGACTAGCGTCTCCTACGAGCAGTACTTC.

The J gene is TRBJ2-7, the V gene TRBV28, with D possibly TRBD1 on 5 matching bases. V dropped 10 bases and J dropped 7 bases, with 17 bases sitting between them. From germline, CDR1 is MDHEN and CDR2 SYDVKM. CDR3 length: 12 residues. The CDR3: CATTQGPAEQYF. In DNA form, the CDR3 reads TGTGCCACCACCCAGGGTCCGGCAGAGCAGTACTTC.

In this sample, this clonotype turned up many times. The chain recombines TRBV6-5 with TRBJ2-7; TRBD2 agrees at 12 bases. CDR3 length: 17 residues. Trimming at V came to 5 bases and at J to 4 bases, leaving 12 bases not matched to a gene. From germline, CDR1 is MNHEY and CDR2 SVGAGI. Here the CDR3 reads CASSRTSGDRGNYEQYF. CDR3 nucleotides: TGTGCCAGCAGTAGGACTAGCGGGGATAGAGGGAATTACGAGCAGTACTTC.

V is TRBV27 and J is TRBJ2-5; 9 nucleotides align to TRBD1. From germline, CDR1 is MNHEY and CDR2 SMNVEV (reference sequence). Germline trimming cut 5 bases from V and 4 bases from J; bases unmatched to any gene: 8. CDR3 length: 15 residues. The DNA for the CDR3 is TGTGCCAGCAGTACTCGGGACAGGGAATCAGAGACCCAGTACTTC. Translating it yields CASSTRDRESETQYF.

This chain connects TRBV6-5 to TRBJ1-2, with D unresolved. The CDR3 covers 16 residues. Germline values: CDR1 MNHEY, CDR2 SVGAGI. V lost 0 bases, J lost 1 base, and 12 bases lay in between. The CDR3 protein is CASSYSEKRSNYGYTF. In DNA form, the CDR3 reads TGTGCCAGCAGTTACTCTGAGAAGAGGAGTAACTATGGCTACACCTTC.

This clonotype was seen repeatedly, ten times or more. This chain links TRBV9 with TRBJ1-1, with 8 bases fitting TRBD1. The junction had 5 bases not matched to a gene; V was cut back by 3 bases and J by 1 base. CDR1 is SGDLS and CDR2 is YYNGEE in the germline V gene. The CDR3 contains 15 residues. The CDR3 here is CASSDVGQGNTEAFF. Written as DNA, the CDR3 is TGTGCCAGCAGCGACGTAGGACAGGGGAACACTGAAGCTTTCTTT.